This T cell receptor (beta chain) is drawn from a study of PD-L1 blockade in urothelial cancer. Time point here: pretreatment peripheral blood. CDR3 length: 15 residues. Germline loops: CDR1 GTSNPN, CDR2 SVGIG (reference sequence). V lost 2 bases, J lost 4 bases, and 5 bases stayed unmatched. The repertoire was sequenced with immunoSEQ multiplex PCR; TCRdb's copy has only in-frame clones and lacks some. The sample includes about 52,000 clones, over 65% seen only once; the top ten take over 1%. This clonotype was obtained from a man aged 50 or older with urothelial cancer. The sequencing here drew on PBMCs, taken around atezolizumab (anti-PD-L1) treatment. The gene calls are TRBV30 and TRBJ2-1, with TRBD2 matching over 10 bases. The chain's CDR3 is CAWSSAGGFYNEQFF. The CDR3 DNA follows: TGTGCCTGGAGTTCAGCGGGAGGGTTTTACAATGAGCAGTTCTTC.